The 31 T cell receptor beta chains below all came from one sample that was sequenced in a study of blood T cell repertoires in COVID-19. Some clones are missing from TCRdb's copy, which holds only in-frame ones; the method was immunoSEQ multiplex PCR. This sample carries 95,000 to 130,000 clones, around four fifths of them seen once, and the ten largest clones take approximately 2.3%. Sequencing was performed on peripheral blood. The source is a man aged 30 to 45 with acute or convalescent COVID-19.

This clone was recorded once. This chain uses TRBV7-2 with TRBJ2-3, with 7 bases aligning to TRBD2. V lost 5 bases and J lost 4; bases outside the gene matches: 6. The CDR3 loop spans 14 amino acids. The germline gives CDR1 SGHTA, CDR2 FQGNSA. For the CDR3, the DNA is TGTGCCAGCAGCCCCAGCGGGGTGGCAGATACGCAGTATTTT. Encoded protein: CASSPSGVADTQYF.

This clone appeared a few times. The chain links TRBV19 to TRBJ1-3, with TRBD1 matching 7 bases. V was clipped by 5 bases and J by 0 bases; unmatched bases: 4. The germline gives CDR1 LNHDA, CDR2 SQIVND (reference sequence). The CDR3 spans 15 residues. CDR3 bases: TGTGCCAGTAGTTGGGACAGCTCCTCTGGAAACACCATATATTTT. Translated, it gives CASSWDSSSGNTIYF.

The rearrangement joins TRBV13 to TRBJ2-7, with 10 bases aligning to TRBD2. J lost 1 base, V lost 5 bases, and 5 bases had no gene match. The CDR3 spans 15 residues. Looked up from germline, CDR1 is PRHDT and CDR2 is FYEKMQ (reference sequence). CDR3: CASSRSGRESYEQYV. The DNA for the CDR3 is TGTGCCAGCAGCAGAAGCGGGAGGGAGTCCTACGAGCAGTACGTC.

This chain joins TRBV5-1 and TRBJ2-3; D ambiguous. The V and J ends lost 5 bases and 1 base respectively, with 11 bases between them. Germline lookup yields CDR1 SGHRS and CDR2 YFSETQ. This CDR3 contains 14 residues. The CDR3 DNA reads TGCGCCAGCAGTCTCGAGTCGGGCACAGATACGCAGTATTTT. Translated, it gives CASSLESGTDTQYF.

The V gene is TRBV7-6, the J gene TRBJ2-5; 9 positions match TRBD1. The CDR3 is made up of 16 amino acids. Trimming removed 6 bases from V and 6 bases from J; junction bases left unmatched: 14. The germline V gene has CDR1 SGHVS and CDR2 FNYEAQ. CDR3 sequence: CASRQRTLGQGKTQYF. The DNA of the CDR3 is TGTGCCAGCAGACAACGCACTTTGGGACAGGGTAAGACCCAGTACTTC.

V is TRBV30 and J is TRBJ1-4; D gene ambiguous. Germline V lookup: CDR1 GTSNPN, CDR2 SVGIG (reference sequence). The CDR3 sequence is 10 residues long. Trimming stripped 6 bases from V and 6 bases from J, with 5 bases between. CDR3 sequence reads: CACRDEKLFF. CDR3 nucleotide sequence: TGTGCCTGCCGTGATGAAAAACTGTTTTTT.

CDR3 nucleotide sequence: TGTGCCAGTAGTATACCCCACAAAAGCTCCTACAATGAGCAGTTCTTC. Translated: CASSIPHKSSYNEQFF. The V gene is TRBV19, the J gene TRBJ2-1; D is unresolved. Germline V gene sequence: CDR1 LNHDA, CDR2 SQIVND (reference sequence). The CDR3 sequence is 16 residues long. The V end was cut by 2 bases, the J end by 0 bases, with 11 bases between.

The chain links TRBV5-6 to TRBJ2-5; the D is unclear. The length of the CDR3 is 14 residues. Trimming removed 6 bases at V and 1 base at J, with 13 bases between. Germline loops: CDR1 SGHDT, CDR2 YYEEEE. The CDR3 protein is CASNFGHSQETQYF. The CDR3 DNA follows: TGTGCCAGCAACTTTGGGCACAGCCAAGAGACCCAGTACTTC.

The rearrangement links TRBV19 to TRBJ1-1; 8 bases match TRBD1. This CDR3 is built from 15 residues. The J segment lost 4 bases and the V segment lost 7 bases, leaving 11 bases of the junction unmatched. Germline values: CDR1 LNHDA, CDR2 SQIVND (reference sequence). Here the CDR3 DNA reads TGTGCCAGTACCCGACATGACAGGGGAGGCACTGAAGCTTTCTTT. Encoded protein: CASTRHDRGGTEAFF.

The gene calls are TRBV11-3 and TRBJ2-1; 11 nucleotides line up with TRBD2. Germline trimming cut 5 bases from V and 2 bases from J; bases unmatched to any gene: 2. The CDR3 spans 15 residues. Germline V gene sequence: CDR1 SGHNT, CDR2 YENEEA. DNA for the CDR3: TGTGCCAGCAGCCTAGCGGGGGGACCCTACAATGAGCAGTTCTTC. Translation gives CASSLAGGPYNEQFF.

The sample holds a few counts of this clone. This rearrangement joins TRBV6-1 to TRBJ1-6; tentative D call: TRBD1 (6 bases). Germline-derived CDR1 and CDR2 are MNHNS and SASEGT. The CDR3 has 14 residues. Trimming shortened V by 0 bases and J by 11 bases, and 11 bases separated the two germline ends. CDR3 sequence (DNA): TGTGCCAGCAGTGAAGCACAAGAGGGGGCACCCCTCCACTTT. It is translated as CASSEAQEGAPLHF.

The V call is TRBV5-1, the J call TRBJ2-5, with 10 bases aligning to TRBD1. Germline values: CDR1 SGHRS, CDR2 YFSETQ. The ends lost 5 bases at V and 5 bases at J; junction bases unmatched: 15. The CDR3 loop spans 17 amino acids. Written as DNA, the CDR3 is TGCGCCAGCAGTGCGACAGGGGGCCTTAGTACATACGAGACCCAGTACTTC. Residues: CASSATGGLSTYETQYF.

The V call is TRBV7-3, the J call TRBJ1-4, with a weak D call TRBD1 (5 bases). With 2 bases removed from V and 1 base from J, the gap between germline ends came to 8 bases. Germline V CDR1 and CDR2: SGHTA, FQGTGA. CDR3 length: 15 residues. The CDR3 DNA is TGTGCCAGCAGCTTATTCGGGGGAACTAATGAAAAACTGTTTTTT. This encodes CASSLFGGTNEKLFF.

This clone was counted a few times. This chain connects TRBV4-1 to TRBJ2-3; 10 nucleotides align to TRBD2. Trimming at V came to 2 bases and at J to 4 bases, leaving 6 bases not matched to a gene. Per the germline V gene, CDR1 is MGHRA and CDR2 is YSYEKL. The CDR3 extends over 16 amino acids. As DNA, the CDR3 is TGCGCCAGCAGCCAAAAGCTAGCGGGAGATGCAGATACGCAGTATTTT. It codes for CASSQKLAGDADTQYF.

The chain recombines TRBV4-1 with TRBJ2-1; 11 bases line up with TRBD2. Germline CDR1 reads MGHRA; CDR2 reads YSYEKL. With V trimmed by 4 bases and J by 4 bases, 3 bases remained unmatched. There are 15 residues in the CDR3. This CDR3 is CASSPGLAVYNEQFF. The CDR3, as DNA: TGCGCCAGCAGCCCGGGACTAGCGGTTTACAATGAGCAGTTCTTC.

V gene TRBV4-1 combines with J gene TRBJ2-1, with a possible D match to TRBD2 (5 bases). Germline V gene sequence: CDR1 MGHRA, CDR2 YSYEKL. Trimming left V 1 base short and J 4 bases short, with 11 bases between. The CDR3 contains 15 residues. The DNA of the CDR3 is TGCGCCAGCAGCCAAGCCGGACTGGCGTACAATGAGCAGTTCTTC. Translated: CASSQAGLAYNEQFF.

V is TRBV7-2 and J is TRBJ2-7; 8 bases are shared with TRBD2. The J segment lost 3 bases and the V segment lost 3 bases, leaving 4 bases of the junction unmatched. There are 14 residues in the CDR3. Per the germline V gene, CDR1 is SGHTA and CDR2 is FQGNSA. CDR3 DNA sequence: TGTGCCAGCAGCTTCGGACTAGCCTTCTACGAGCAGTACTTC. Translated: CASSFGLAFYEQYF.

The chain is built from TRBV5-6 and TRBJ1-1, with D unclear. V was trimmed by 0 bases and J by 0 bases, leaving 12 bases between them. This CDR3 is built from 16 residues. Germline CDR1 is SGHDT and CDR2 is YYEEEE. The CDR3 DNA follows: TGTGCCAGCAGCTTGGGCGGAGTCAGATTGAACACTGAAGCTTTCTTT. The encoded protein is CASSLGGVRLNTEAFF.

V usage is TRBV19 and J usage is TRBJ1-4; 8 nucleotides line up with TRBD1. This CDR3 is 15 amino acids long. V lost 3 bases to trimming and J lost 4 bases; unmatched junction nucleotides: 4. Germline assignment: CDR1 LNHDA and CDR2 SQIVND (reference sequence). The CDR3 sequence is CASSIGRGRNEKLFF. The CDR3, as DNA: TGTGCCAGTAGTATCGGCAGGGGGCGTAATGAAAAACTGTTTTTT.

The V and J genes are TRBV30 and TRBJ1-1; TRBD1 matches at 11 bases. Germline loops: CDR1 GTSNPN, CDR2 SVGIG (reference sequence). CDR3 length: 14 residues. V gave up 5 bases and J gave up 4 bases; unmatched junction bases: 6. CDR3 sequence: CAWDRDRGSTEAFF. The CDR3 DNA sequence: TGTGCCTGGGACCGGGACAGGGGGTCCACTGAAGCTTTCTTT.

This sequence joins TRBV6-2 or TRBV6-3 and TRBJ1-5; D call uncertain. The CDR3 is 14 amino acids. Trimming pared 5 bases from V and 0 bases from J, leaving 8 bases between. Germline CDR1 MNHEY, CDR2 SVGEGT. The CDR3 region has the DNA TGTGCCAGCAGTACAGAGAATAGCAATCAGCCCCAGCATTTT. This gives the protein CASSTENSNQPQHF.

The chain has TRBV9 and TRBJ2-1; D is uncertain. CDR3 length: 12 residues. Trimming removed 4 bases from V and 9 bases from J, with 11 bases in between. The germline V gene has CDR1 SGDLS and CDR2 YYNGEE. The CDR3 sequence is CASSFRASEQFF. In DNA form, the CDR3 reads TGTGCCAGCAGCTTTAGAGCTAGTGAGCAGTTCTTC.

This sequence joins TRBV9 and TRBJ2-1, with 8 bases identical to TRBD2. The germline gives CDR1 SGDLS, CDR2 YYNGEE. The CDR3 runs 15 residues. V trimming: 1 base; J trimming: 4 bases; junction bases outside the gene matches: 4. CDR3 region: CASSVSSGLYNEQFF. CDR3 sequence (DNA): TGTGCCAGCAGCGTATCTAGCGGGCTGTACAATGAGCAGTTCTTC.

The CDR3 reads CAWSADHQGSEKLFF. The CDR3 DNA follows: TGTGCCTGGAGTGCTGATCACCAAGGGAGTGAAAAACTGTTTTTT. The V call is TRBV30, the J call TRBJ1-4; D not certain. Deletions cut 1 base from V and 7 bases from J, with 16 bases between. Germline assignment: CDR1 GTSNPN and CDR2 SVGIG (reference sequence). This CDR3 has 15 residues.

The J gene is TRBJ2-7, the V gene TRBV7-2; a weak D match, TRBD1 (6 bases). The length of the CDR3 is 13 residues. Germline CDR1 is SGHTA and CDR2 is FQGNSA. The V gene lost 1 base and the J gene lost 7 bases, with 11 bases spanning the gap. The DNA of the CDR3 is TGTGCCAGCAGCTTAGAGCAGGGGAAGGAGCAGTACTTC. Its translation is CASSLEQGKEQYF.

CDR3 protein: CASSSGGRGANVLTF. In DNA, the CDR3 is TGTGCCAGCAGCTCCGGGGGTCGGGGGGCCAACGTCCTGACTTTC. This rearrangement joins TRBV7-6 to TRBJ2-6; weak D call: TRBD2 (6 bases). The CDR3 covers 15 residues. Trimming stripped 4 bases from V and 4 bases from J, with 11 bases between. CDR1 SGHVS and CDR2 FNYEAQ come from the germline V gene.

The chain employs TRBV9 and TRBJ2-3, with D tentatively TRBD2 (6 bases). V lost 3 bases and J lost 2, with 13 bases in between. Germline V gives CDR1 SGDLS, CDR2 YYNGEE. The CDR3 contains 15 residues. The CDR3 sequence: CASSGRLEFTDTQYF. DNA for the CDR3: TGTGCCAGCAGCGGCAGACTAGAATTCACAGATACGCAGTATTTT. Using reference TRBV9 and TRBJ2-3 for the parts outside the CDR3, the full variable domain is DSGVTQTPKHLITATGQRVTLRCSPRSGDLSVYWYQQSLDQGLQFLIQYYNGEERAKGNILERFSAQQFPDLHSELNLSSLELGDSALYFCASSGRLEFTDTQYFGPGTRLTVL.

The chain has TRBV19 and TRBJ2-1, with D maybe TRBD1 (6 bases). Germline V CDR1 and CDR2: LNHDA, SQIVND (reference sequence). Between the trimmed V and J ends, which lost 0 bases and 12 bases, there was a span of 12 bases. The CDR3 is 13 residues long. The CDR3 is CASSIDTARGQFF. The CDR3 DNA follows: TGTGCCAGTAGTATAGACACAGCCAGGGGGCAGTTCTTC.

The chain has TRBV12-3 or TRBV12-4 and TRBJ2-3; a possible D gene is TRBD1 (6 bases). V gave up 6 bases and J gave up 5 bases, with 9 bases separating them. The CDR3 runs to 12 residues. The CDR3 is CASSTGLDTQYF. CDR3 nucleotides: TGTGCCAGCAGCACAGGGTTAGATACGCAGTATTTT.

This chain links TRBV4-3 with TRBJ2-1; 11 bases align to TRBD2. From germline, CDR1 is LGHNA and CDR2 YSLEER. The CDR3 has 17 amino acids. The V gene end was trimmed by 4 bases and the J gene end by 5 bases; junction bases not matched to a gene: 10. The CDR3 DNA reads TGCGCCAGCAGCCCCCACCCTACTAGCGGGGGACACAATGAGCAGTTCTTC. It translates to CASSPHPTSGGHNEQFF.

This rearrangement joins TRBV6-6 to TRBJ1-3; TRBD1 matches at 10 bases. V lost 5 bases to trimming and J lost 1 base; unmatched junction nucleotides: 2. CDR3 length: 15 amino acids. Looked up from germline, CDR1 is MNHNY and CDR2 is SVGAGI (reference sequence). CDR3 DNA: TGTGCCAGCAGTGTGGACAGGGGGTCTGGAAACACCATATATTTT. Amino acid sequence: CASSVDRGSGNTIYF.